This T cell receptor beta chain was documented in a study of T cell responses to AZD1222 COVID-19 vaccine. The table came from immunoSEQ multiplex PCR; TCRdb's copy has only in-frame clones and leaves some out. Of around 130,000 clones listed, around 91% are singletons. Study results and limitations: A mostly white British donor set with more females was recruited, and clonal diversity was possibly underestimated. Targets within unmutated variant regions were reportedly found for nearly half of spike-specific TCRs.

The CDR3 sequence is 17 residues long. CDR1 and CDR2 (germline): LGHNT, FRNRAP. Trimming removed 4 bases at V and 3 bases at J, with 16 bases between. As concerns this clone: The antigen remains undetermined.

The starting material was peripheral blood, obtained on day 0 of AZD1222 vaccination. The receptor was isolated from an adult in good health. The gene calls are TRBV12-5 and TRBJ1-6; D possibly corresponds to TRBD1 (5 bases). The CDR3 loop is CASGWTGTGGYNSPLHF. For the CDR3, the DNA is TGTGCTAGTGGTTGGACCGGAACAGGTGGCTATAATTCACCCCTCCACTTT.